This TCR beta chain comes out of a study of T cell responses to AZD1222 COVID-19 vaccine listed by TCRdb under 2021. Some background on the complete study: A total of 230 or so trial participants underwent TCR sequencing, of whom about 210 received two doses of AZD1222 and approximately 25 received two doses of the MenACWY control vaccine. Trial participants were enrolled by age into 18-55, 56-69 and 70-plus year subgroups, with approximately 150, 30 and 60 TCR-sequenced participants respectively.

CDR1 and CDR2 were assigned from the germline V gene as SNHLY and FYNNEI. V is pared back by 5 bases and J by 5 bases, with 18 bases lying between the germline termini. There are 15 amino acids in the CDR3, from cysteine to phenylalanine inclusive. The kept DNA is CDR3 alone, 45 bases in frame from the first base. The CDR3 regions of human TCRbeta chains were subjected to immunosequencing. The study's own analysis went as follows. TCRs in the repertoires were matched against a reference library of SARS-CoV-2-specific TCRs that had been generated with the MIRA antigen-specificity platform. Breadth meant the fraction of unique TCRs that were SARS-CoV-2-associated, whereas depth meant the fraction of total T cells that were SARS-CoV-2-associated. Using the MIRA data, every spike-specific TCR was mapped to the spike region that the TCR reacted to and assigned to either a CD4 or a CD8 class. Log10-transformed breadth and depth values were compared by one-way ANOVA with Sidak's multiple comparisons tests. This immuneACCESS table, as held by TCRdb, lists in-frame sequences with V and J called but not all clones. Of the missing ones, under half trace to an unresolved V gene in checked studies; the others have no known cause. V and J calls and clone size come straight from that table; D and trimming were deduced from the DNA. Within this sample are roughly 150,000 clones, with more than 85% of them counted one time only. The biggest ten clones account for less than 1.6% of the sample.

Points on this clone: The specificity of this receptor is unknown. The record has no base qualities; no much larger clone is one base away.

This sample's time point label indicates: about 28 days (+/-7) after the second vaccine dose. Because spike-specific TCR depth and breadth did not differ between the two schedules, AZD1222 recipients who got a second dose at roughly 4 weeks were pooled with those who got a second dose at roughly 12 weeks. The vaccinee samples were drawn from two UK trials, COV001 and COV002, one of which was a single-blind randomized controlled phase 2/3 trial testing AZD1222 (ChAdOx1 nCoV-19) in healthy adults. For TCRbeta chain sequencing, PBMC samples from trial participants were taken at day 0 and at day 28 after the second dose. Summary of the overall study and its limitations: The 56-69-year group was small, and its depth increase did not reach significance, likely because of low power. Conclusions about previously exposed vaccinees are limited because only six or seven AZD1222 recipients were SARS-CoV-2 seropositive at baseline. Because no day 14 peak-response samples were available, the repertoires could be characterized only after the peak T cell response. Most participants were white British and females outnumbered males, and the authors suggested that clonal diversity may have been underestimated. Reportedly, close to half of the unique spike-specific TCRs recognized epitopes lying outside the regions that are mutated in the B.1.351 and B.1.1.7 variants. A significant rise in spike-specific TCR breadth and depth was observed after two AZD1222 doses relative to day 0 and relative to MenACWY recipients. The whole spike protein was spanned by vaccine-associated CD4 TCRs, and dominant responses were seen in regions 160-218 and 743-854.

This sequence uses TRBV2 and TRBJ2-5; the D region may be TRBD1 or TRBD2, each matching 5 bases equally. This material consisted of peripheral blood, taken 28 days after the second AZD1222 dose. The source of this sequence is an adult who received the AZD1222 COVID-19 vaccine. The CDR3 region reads CASSRERGNRETQYF. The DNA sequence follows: TGTGCCAGCAGTAGGGAGAGGGGCAACCGGGAGACCCAGTACTTC.